The present TCR beta chain was sequenced within a study of response to subunit inactivated influenza vaccine (dated by TCRdb to 2016 to 2018). Background for the entire study: Deep quantitative T cell receptor repertoire profiling was used in the study to track responses to a trivalent subunit inactivated influenza vaccine.

The CDR3, cysteine through phenylalanine, is 14 amino acids long. The sequence is cut down to CDR3 DNA, 42 bases in frame from base 1. The V end gives up 1 base and the J end 8 bases, leaving 3 bases in the junction not matched to a gene. As encoded in the germline V gene (reference sequence), CDR1 is SEHNR while CDR2 is FQNEAQ. This clonotype was detected a few times. The clone's antigen remains unknown. No clone much larger than this one lies a single base away; base qualities are absent. Libraries were built with RT-PCR. Sequencing was performed on an Illumina HiSeq 2500. TCRdb reprocessing: public reads trimmed at Q25 with fastp, clones called with MiXCR, in-frame beta chains kept. Entries are consolidated by CDR3 protein sequence, retaining the most common genes and DNA. This sample lists 700,000 to 800,000 distinct CDR3 sequences; 18% were detected once. Together, the top ten hold about a tenth of the sample.

General findings and caveats noted by the study authors: It was suggested by the authors that each seasonal influenza vaccination may recruit only a limited number of new T cells.

The sample consisted of PBMCs from blood, taken roughly 5 days after vaccination. This receptor was identified in a man aged 45-65 years who received an inactivated influenza vaccine. Donor details come from another sample of the same person, matched by shared clones. Rearrangement joined TRBV7-9 to TRBJ2-1, with 9 junctional bases fitting TRBD1. The encoded CDR3 is CASSLGGQGHEQFF. The base sequence is TGTGCCAGCAGCTTAGGGGGACAGGGACATGAGCAGTTCTTC.